A selection of T cell receptor beta chains follows, all from one sample in a study of blood T cell repertoires in COVID-19. The repertoire was sequenced with immunoSEQ multiplex PCR; TCRdb's copy has only in-frame clones and lacks some. The sample lists over 85,000 clones; around nine tenths were seen once. Sequences were obtained from peripheral blood. The receptors come from a human donor with COVID-19, enrolled during active disease. The donor label of this sample is uncertain. Both conserved end residues are part of each CDR3. Each record gives: D gene, clone size, J gene, V gene, CDR3 length, CDR3 protein, CDR3 DNA. The D gene is left open where the match is weak. The size entry is marked missing in some rows and otherwise reads once, few, many or a size class.

TRBD1	-	TRBJ1-1	TRBV11-3	15	CASSPETGAFTEAFF	TGTGCCAGCAGTCCTGAGACAGGGGCATTCACTGAAGCTTTCTTT
TRBD2	-	TRBJ2-2	TRBV3-1/TRBV3-2	17	CASSPPWTSDHTGELFF	TGTGCCAGCAGCCCCCCTTGGACTAGCGACCACACCGGGGAGCTGTTTTTT
-	-	TRBJ1-5	TRBV6-1	15	CASSEALLGGQPQHF	TGTGCCAGCAGTGAAGCGCTTCTAGGGGGTCAGCCCCAGCATTTT
-	-	TRBJ1-4	TRBV18	12	CASSPGREELFF	TGTGCCAGCTCACCGGGCCGGGAGGAACTGTTTTTT
-	-	TRBJ1-3	TRBV28	13	CASRLDFGNTIYF	TGTGCCAGCAGACTAGACTTTGGAAACACCATATATTTT
TRBD1	-	TRBJ1-4	TRBV9	15	CASSSTGGLFEKLFF	TGTGCCAGCAGCTCAACAGGGGGCCTGTTTGAAAAACTGTTTTTT
-	once	TRBJ1-4	TRBV27	17	CASSLSITGLTPGKLFF	TGTGCCAGCAGTTTATCGATCACAGGGCTCACCCCAGGGAAACTGTTTTTT
-	once	TRBJ2-3	TRBV7-9	14	CASSKGVMSDTQYF	TGTGCCAGCAGCAAGGGGGTAATGTCAGATACGCAGTATTTT
-	-	TRBJ2-7	TRBV25-1	14	CASSVAGSYYEQYF	TGTGCCAGCAGTGTTGCCGGGTCCTACTACGAGCAGTACTTC
-	-	TRBJ2-2	TRBV5-6	14	CASSLARGTGELFF	TGTGCCAGCAGCTTGGCCAGAGGAACCGGGGAGCTGTTTTTT
-	-	TRBJ2-4	TRBV10-1	14	CAKGQPIAKNIQYF	TGCGCCAAAGGACAGCCCATAGCCAAAAACATTCAGTACTTC
-	-	TRBJ1-4	TRBV29-1	11	CSASAEEKLFF	TGCAGCGCGTCGGCGGAGGAAAAACTGTTTTTT
-	-	TRBJ2-7	TRBV5-5	16	CASSLQGTGSFYEQYF	TGTGCCAGCAGCTTGCAGGGGACCGGCTCTTTCTACGAGCAGTACTTC
TRBD1	-	TRBJ2-2	TRBV11-2	17	CASSPPGQGRSTGELFF	TGTGCCAGCAGCCCCCCGGGACAGGGGCGGAGCACCGGGGAGCTGTTTTTT
-	-	TRBJ2-2	TRBV5-1	16	CASSHNRDLNTGELFF	TGCGCCAGCAGCCATAACAGGGATTTGAACACCGGGGAGCTGTTTTTT
TRBD1	-	TRBJ2-3	TRBV10-2	17	CASILGIRGLRTDTQYF	TGCGCCAGCATTTTAGGAATCAGGGGGCTACGCACAGATACGCAGTATTTT
-	-	TRBJ1-2	TRBV6-6	14	CASSAQGINYGYTF	TGTGCCAGCAGTGCTCAGGGGATTAACTATGGCTACACCTTC
TRBD1	-	TRBJ1-2	TRBV19	12	CASSMDRGGYTF	TGTGCCAGTAGTATGGACAGGGGCGGCTACACCTTC
-	-	TRBJ1-3	TRBV4-1	15	CASSQEEVSGNTIYF	TGCGCCAGCAGCCAGGAGGAAGTCAGTGGAAACACCATATATTTT
TRBD2	-	TRBJ2-7	TRBV6-5	15	CASSYNSGRYHEQYF	TGTGCCAGCAGTTACAATAGCGGGAGGTACCACGAGCAGTACTTC
TRBD1	-	TRBJ2-7	TRBV6-5	14	CASSSLPTGSEQYF	TGTGCCAGCAGTTCGCTCCCGACAGGGTCCGAGCAGTACTTC
-	-	TRBJ1-1	TRBV7-9	13	CASSLQMNTEAFF	TGTGCCAGCAGCTTACAAATGAACACTGAAGCTTTCTTT
TRBD1	-	TRBJ2-7	TRBV10-1	15	CASSPRRDRAYEQYF	TGCGCCAGCAGTCCGCGCCGGGACAGAGCCTACGAGCAGTACTTC
-	once	TRBJ2-1	TRBV5-1	17	CASSFVIVTSQEGEQFF	TGCGCCAGCAGCTTTGTTATAGTCACTAGTCAGGAGGGGGAGCAGTTCTTC
TRBD1	-	TRBJ1-2	TRBV6-5	15	CASSPPDRRFEGYTF	TGTGCCAGCAGTCCCCCGGACAGGAGGTTTGAGGGCTACACCTTC
-	-	TRBJ1-1	TRBV19	13	CASSIPSQAEAFF	TGTGCCAGTAGTATCCCGTCACAGGCTGAAGCTTTCTTT
-	-	TRBJ1-2	TRBV5-4	13	CASSLRGSGGYTF	TGTGCCAGCAGCTTGAGAGGGTCCGGAGGCTACACCTTC
TRBD2	-	TRBJ2-3	TRBV19	12	CASGLAGDTQYF	TGTGCCAGCGGACTAGCGGGGGATACGCAGTATTTT
-	-	TRBJ1-2	TRBV7-3	13	CASSTKDGYGYTF	TGTGCCAGCAGCACGAAAGACGGGTATGGCTACACCTTC
TRBD2	-	TRBJ2-5	TRBV5-1	15	CASSPGTSGQRTQYF	TGCGCCAGCAGCCCCGGGACTAGCGGCCAGAGGACCCAGTACTTC
-	-	TRBJ1-1	TRBV25-1	13	CASSGAGGTEAFF	TGTGCCAGCAGCGGGGCCGGGGGAACTGAAGCTTTCTTT
-	-	TRBJ2-4	TRBV5-4	18	CASSRVGRGSGTKNIQYF	TGTGCCAGCAGCCGCGTGGGGAGGGGGTCTGGGACCAAAAACATTCAGTACTTC
TRBD2	-	TRBJ2-1	TRBV24-1	13	CATSVGGSNEQFF	TGTGCCACCAGTGTGGGCGGGAGCAATGAGCAGTTCTTC
TRBD1	-	TRBJ1-1	TRBV6-1	18	CASSEAFPGQIMNTEAFF	TGTGCCAGCAGTGAAGCCTTCCCGGGACAGATTATGAACACTGAAGCTTTCTTT
-	-	TRBJ2-1	TRBV18	14	CASSPLIENNEQFF	TGTGCCAGCTCACCACTTATAGAGAACAATGAGCAGTTCTTC
TRBD2	-	TRBJ2-1	TRBV10-1	17	CASSGVAGGLGVNEQFF	TGCGCCAGCAGTGGGGTAGCGGGAGGCCTCGGGGTCAATGAGCAGTTCTTC
-	-	TRBJ2-5	TRBV14	16	CASSPSWVQRQETQYF	TGTGCCAGCAGCCCCTCCTGGGTGCAGCGCCAAGAGACCCAGTACTTC
-	-	TRBJ2-5	TRBV27	13	CASSHRARETQYF	TGTGCCAGCAGTCACAGGGCCCGGGAGACCCAGTACTTC
TRBD2	-	TRBJ2-5	TRBV18	13	CASSPSGVETQYF	TGTGCCAGCTCACCGAGCGGGGTAGAGACCCAGTACTTC
-	-	TRBJ1-2	TRBV19	13	CASSIYAQGPYTF	TGTGCCAGTAGTATATATGCCCAGGGGCCCTACACCTTC
-	-	TRBJ1-1	TRBV7-3	12	CASSSSGGEAFF	TGTGCCAGCAGCTCCTCCGGGGGGGAAGCTTTCTTT
-	-	TRBJ2-3	TRBV5-5	16	CASSLDTGGGTDTQYF	TGTGCCAGCAGCCTCGACACAGGGGGGGGCACAGATACGCAGTATTTT
-	-	TRBJ1-1	TRBV9	14	CASSVASGHTEAFF	TGTGCCAGCAGCGTAGCGTCAGGGCACACTGAAGCTTTCTTT
-	-	TRBJ1-1	TRBV4-1	16	CASSQGRSQADTEAFF	TGCGCCAGCAGCCAAGGCAGGTCCCAAGCGGACACTGAAGCTTTCTTT
TRBD2	-	TRBJ2-7	TRBV5-1	15	CASSLAGASGYEQYF	TGCGCCAGCAGCTTGGCCGGCGCTAGCGGCTACGAGCAGTACTTC
-	-	TRBJ1-3	TRBV11-3	16	CASSLVGQFSGNTIYF	TGTGCCAGCAGCTTAGTCGGACAGTTCTCTGGAAACACCATATATTTT
-	-	TRBJ1-1	TRBV6-2/TRBV6-3	13	CASSSLGGTEAFF	TGTGCCAGCAGTTCTCTGGGGGGCACTGAAGCTTTCTTT
TRBD1	-	TRBJ1-1	TRBV19	13	CASSHRGHTEAFF	TGTGCCAGTAGTCACAGGGGCCACACTGAAGCTTTCTTT
-	-	TRBJ1-2	TRBV5-6	13	CASSPATAYGYTF	TGTGCCAGCAGCCCGGCTACAGCCTATGGCTACACCTTC
TRBD2	-	TRBJ2-1	TRBV29-1	15	CSVGLAGGTYNEQFF	TGCAGCGTTGGACTAGCGGGAGGGACCTACAATGAGCAGTTCTTC
TRBD1	once	TRBJ2-4	TRBV4-1	17	CASSQRQGELAKNIQYF	TGCGCCAGCAGCCAGAGACAGGGTGAATTAGCCAAAAACATTCAGTACTTC
TRBD1	-	TRBJ1-4	TRBV7-9	16	CASSLQGAPTNEKLFF	TGTGCCAGCAGCCTACAGGGGGCGCCGACTAATGAAAAACTGTTTTTT
TRBD1	-	TRBJ1-1	TRBV6-1	15	CASSDQTGGHTEAFF	TGTGCCAGCAGTGATCAGACAGGGGGTCACACTGAAGCTTTCTTT
-	-	TRBJ1-1	TRBV2	15	CASSMSDSPWTEAFF	TGTGCCAGCAGTATGTCAGACAGCCCCTGGACTGAAGCTTTCTTT
-	-	TRBJ2-1	TRBV5-6	14	CASSLFAGEVEQFF	TGTGCCAGCAGCTTGTTTGCTGGAGAGGTTGAGCAGTTCTTC